The T cell receptor (beta chain) under discussion was sequenced for a study of Graves' ophthalmopathy and Graves' hyperthyroidism. Points from the study as a whole: The majority of expanded thyroid clonotypes above 0.001 frequency also occurred in blood. Cross-validated, the 13-signature model showed 87.88%/81.08% sensitivity/specificity, and 80%/75% in the test set.

CDR3 length: 16 amino acids. Trimming cost V 4 bases and J 1 base; bases outside gene matches: 6. Germline V lookup: CDR1 SGHDN, CDR2 FVKESK. In its sample, this clonotype was seen a few times. What it binds is not known. The study amplified TCR beta CDR3 regions using RNA transcripts. First-round RT-PCR employed HTBI primers, with a second-round multiplex PCR after it. One entry per CDR3 protein results from TCRdb running MiXCR on the multiplex PCR reads. Of 350,000 to 400,000 distinct CDR3 sequences in the sample, approximately 15% were seen once. The authors enrolled newly diagnosed hyperthyroidism patients aged 18 to 65 with under 2 months' duration.

The sequence was obtained from a woman aged 18 to 35 with stable Graves' hyperthyroidism. The sequenced sample consisted of peripheral blood. J is TRBJ2-5 and V is TRBV14, with 10 bases lining up with TRBD1. CDR3 sequence (DNA): TGTGCCAGCAGCCGGGTGACAGGGGGCTTCCAAGAGACCCAGTACTTC. This encodes CASSRVTGGFQETQYF.